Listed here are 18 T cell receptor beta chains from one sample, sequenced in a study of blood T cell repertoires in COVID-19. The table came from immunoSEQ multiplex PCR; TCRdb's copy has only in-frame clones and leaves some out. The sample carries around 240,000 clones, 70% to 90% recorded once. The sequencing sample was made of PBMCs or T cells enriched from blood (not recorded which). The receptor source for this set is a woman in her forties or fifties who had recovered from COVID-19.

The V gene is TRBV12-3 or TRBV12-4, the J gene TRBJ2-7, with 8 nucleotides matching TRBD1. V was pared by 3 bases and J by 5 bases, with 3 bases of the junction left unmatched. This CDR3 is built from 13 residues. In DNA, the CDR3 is TGTGCCAGCAGTTTCAGGGGGCACAACGAGCAGTACTTC. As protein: CASSFRGHNEQYF.

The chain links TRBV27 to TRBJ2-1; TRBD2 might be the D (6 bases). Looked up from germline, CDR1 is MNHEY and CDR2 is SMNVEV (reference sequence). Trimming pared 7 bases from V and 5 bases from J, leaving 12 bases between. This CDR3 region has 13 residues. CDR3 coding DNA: TGTGCCAGCACCAACACGGGGGACAATGAGCAGTTCTTC. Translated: CASTNTGDNEQFF.

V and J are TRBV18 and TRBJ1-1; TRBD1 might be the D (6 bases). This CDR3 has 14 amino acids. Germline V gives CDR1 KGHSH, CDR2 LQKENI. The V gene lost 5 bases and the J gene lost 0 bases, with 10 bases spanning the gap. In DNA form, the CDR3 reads TGTGCCAGCTCAACTCAGGGGATGAACACTGAAGCTTTCTTT. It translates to CASSTQGMNTEAFF.

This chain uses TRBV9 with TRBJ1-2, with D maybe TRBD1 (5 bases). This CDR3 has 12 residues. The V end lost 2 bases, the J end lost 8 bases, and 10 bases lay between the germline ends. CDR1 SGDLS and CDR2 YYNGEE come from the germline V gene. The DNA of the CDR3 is TGTGCCAGCAGCGTGCAGGGTTACGGCTACACCTTC. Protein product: CASSVQGYGYTF.

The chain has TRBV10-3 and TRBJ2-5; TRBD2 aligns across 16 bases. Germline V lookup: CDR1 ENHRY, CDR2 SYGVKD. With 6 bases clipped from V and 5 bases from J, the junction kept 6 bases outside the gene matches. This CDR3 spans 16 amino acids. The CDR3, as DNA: TGTGCCATCAGGGGACTAGCGGGAGGGCCGGGGGAGACCCAGTACTTC. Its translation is CAIRGLAGGPGETQYF.

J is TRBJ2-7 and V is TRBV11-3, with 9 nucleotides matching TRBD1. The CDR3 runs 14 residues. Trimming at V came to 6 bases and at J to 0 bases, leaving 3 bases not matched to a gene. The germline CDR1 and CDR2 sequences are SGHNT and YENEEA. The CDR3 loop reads CASSPGQGSYEQYF. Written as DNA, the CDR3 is TGTGCCAGCAGTCCGGGACAGGGCTCCTACGAGCAGTACTTC.

As DNA, the CDR3 is TGTGCCAGCAAGGGTCAGGGGGTTATGAGTCGAGCAACTAATGAAAAACTGTTTTTT. This sequence encodes CASKGQGVMSRATNEKLFF. The chain is built from TRBV2 and TRBJ1-4; 7 nucleotides match TRBD1. The V segment lost 7 bases and the J segment 0 bases; nucleotides outside the gene matches: 17. Germline V CDR1 and CDR2: SNHLY, FYNNEI. This CDR3 is built from 19 residues.

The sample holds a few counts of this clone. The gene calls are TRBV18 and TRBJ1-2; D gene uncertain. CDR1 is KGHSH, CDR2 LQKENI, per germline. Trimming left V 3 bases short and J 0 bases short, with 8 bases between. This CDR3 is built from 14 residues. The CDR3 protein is CASSPPPPNYGYTF. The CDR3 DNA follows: TGTGCCAGCTCACCCCCTCCCCCTAACTATGGCTACACCTTC. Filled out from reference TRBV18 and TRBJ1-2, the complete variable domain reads NAGVMQNPRHLVRRRGQEARLRCSPMKGHSHVYWYRQLPEEGLKFMVYLQKENIIDESGMPKERFSAEFPKEGPSILRIQQVVRGDSAAYFCASSPPPPNYGYTFGSGTRLTVV.

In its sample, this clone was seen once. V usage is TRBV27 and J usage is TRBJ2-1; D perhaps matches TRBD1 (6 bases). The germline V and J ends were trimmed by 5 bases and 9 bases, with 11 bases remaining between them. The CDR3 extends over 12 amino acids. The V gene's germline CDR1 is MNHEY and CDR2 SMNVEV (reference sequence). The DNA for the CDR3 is TGTGCCAGCAGTCCAACAGGGCCTGAGCAGTTCTTC. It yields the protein CASSPTGPEQFF.

The CDR3 region is CASSTGPYGREQYF. The CDR3 DNA is TGTGCCAGTTCTACGGGGCCTTACGGGAGGGAGCAGTACTTC. The chain joins TRBV19 to TRBJ2-7; TRBD2 matches at 7 bases. Trimming at V came to 8 bases and at J to 7 bases, leaving 14 bases not matched to a gene. Per the germline V gene, CDR1 is LNHDA and CDR2 is SQIVND (reference sequence). The CDR3 length is 14 residues.

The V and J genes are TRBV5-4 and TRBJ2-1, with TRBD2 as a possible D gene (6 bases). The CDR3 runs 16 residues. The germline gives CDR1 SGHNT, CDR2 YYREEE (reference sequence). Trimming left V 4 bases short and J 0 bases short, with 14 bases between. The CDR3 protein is CASSTMRGLSYNEQFF. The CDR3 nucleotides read TGTGCCAGCAGCACCATGCGGGGCCTCTCCTACAATGAGCAGTTCTTC.

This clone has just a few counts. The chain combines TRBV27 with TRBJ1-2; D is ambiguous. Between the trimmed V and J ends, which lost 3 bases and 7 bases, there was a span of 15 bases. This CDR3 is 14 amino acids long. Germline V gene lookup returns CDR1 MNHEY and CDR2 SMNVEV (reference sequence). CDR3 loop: CASSFNTLAGGYTF. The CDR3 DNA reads TGTGCCAGCAGTTTCAACACTCTGGCGGGTGGCTACACCTTC.

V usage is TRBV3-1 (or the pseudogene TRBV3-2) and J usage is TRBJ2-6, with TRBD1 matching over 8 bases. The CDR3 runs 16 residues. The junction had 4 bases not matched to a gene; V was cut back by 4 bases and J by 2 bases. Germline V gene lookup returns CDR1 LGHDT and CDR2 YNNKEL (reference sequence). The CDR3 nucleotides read TGTGCCAGCAGCCCAAACAGGGGGGCTGGGGCCAACGTCCTGACTTTC. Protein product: CASSPNRGAGANVLTF.

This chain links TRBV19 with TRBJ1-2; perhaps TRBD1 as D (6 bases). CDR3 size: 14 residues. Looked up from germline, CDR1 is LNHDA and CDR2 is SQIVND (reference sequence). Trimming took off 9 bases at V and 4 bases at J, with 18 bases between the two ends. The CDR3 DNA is TGTGCCAGCCGCTTCAGGGGAAGCTTCTATGGCTACACCTTC. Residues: CASRFRGSFYGYTF.

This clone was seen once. CDR3 loop: CASSRTGVTGELFF. Written as DNA, the CDR3 is TGTGCCAGCAGCAGGACAGGGGTCACCGGGGAGCTGTTTTTT. The chain combines TRBV7-2 with TRBJ2-2, with 9 bases matching TRBD1. The CDR3 contains 14 residues. V lost 5 bases and J lost 4; bases outside the gene matches: 2. In germline, CDR1 is SGHTA, CDR2 FQGNSA.

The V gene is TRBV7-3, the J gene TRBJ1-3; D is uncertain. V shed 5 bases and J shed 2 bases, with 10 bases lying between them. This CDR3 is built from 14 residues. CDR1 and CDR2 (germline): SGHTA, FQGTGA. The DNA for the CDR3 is TGTGCCAGCAGCGCGGGGTCCCCTGGAAACACCATATATTTT. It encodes CASSAGSPGNTIYF.

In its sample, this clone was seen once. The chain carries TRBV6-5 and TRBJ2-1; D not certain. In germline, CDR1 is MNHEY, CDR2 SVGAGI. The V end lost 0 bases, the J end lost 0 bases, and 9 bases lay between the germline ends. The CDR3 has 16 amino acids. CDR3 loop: CASSYSFLSSYNEQFF. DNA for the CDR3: TGTGCCAGCAGTTACTCATTCTTGAGCTCCTACAATGAGCAGTTCTTC.

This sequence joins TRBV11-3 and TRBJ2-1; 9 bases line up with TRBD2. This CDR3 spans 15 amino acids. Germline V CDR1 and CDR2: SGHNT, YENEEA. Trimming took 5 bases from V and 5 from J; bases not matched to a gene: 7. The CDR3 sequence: CASSLSGRWNNEQFF. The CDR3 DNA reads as TGTGCCAGCAGCCTGAGCGGGAGGTGGAACAATGAGCAGTTCTTC. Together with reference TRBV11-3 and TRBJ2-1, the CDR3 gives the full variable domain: EAGVVQSPRYKIIEKKQPVAFWCNPISGHNTLYWYLQNLGQGPELLIRYENEEAVDDSQLPKDRFSAERLKGVDSTLKIQPAELGDSAVYLCASSLSGRWNNEQFFGPGTRLTVL.